This record covers a single TCR beta chain. At least ten counts were recorded for this clonotype. Its antigen specificity is not known. No base-level quality is on record; no much larger clone is a single base apart. Trimming accounts for 4 bases at V and 4 bases at J, while the number of junction bases matched to no gene is 5. The CDR3 sequence holds 15 residues, the cysteine and phenylalanine included. Only the CDR3 portion is preserved as DNA: 45 bases, with reading frame beginning at the first base. From the germline V gene, CDR1 is ENHRY and CDR2 is SYGVKD. This entry is derived from a study of neurological immune-mediated disorders (dated by TCRdb to between 2018 and 2020). Background on the whole study: Among the 34 multiple sclerosis patients, relapsing-remitting MS accounted for about 31 and secondary progressive MS accounted for 3. Peripheral blood TCR-beta repertoires from patients with HTLV-I-associated myelopathy (HAM/TSP), patients with multiple sclerosis, and healthy controls were compared in the study using UMI-based sequencing. The 90 to 120 TCR-beta libraries covered PBMC samples along with longitudinal samples, technical triplicates, and paired sorted CD4+ and CD8+ T-cell subsets. The cohort was made up of 68 subjects, consisting of some 14 HAM/TSP patients, 35 or so multiple sclerosis patients and 20 healthy controls. Results and caveats for the whole study, not just this receptor: TCR clonal expansion was greatest in HAM/TSP patients and smallest in MS patients, who ranked below even healthy controls. Repertoires from 18 of 34 MS patients were grouped by phylogenetic analysis into a cluster of related CDR3 sequences, suggesting a possible repertoire-level signature. The MS cluster showed no association with clinical or MRI features, and the authors stated that larger cohorts are needed. No identical CDR3 amino acid sequences were shared among expanded clones across subjects, suggesting private TCR-beta repertoires in all groups.

cDNA synthesis used template-switch 5'RACE with a primer carrying a 10-nucleotide random unique molecular identifier tagging each TCR transcript. Every sequencing run covered 15-18 subjects and yielded more than 160 million TCR-beta sequences. Total RNA was extracted with the RNeasy kit. Using the KAPA Real-time Library Amplification kit, TCR-beta VDJ regions were amplified with primers for the TCR constant region and the 5'RACE anchor. Sample indexes and Illumina adaptors were added in a first PCR, after which library yield was increased in a second PCR. After Ampure bead purification, the TCR product of roughly 650 bp was size-selected on a 2% E-gel SizeSelection system. Before pooling, library quality was assessed on a Bioanalyzer, concentration was determined with Qubit, and library quantification was performed with the Kapa Library Quantification kit. Libraries were sequenced paired-end 2 x 150 bp on an Illumina HiSeq 2500. To increase sequence diversity, about 24-32% phiX was spiked into each library pool. Per the source publication's procedure: The quality-filtered reads were processed with the UMI-based MiGEC pipeline, whose error correction step removed more than 80% of the raw TCR sequences. VDJ genes were aligned to IMGT germline references, and each clonotype was defined by a unique CDR3 amino acid sequence together with V-J genes. Clonal expansion, Shannon diversity and CDR3 relatedness were evaluated with VDJtools (CalcPairwiseDistances, ClusterSamples), while phylogenetic trees were built in CLCbio workbench. Clones with at least 8 unique UMIs were defined as expanded, with this threshold being based on coefficient-of-variation modelling across technical triplicates. Through fastp at Q25 and MiXCR, TCRdb rebuilt clones from the public reads, retaining in-frame beta chains. For every CDR3 protein sequence, its rows merge into one entry that carries the most common genes and DNA. TCRdb, not the original authors, processed these V and J calls. This sample is represented by 55,000 to 70,000 distinct CDR3 sequences; approximately 3.4% of them were singletons. Of the sample, 4.5% to 6.5% falls within the top ten clones.

For the unsorted PBMC libraries, 2 million PBMCs were stored in RNAlater at -80 degrees C until RNA extraction and were used to generate the libraries. The multiple sclerosis patients were enrolled in a US clinical protocol that used magnetic resonance imaging to evaluate disease progression. Peripheral blood underwent Ficoll-Hypaque density gradient centrifugation to isolate PBMCs, which were then cryopreserved in liquid nitrogen. This clonotype was obtained from a woman aged 50 to 60 with multiple sclerosis. Sequencing was done on a sample of PBMCs. This receptor chain uses TRBV10-3 and TRBJ2-2, and 8 junction bases match TRBD1. The CDR3 here reads CAISGLTGATGELFF. The bases read TGTGCCATCAGTGGACTGACAGGGGCCACCGGGGAGCTGTTTTTT.